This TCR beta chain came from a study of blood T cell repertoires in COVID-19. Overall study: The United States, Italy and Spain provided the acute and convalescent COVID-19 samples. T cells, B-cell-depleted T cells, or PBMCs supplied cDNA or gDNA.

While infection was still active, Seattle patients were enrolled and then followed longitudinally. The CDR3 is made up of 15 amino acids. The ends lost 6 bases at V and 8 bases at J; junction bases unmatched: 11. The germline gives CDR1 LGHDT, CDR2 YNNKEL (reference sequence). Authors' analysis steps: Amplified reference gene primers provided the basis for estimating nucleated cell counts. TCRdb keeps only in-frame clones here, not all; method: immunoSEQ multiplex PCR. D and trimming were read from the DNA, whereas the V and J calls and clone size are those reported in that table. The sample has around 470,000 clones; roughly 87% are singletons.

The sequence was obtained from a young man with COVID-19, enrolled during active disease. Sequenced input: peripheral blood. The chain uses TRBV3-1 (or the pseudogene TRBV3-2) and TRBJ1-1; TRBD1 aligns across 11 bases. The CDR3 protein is CASRDSGQGAREAFF. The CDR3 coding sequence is TGTGCCAGCAGGGACTCAGGACAGGGGGCGCGGGAAGCTTTCTTT.